This is a list of T cell receptor beta chains from one sample in a study of cytomegalovirus exposure and HLA in healthy donors. Data came from immunoSEQ multiplex PCR; TCRdb stores just in-frame clones and leaves some out. The table includes approximately 110,000 clones, approximately 69% detected once. Specimen: PBMCs. The receptors come from a woman aged 40 to 50 in good health and CMV-seropositive. Each CDR3 is given with its conserved first and last residue. D genes are given only for firm matches. Some rows have no size entry. The others give once, few or many, or a class for an expanded clone.

V gene: TRBV5-5; J gene: TRBJ2-7; clone size: few; D gene: TRBD1; CDR3 DNA: TGTGCCAGCAGCTTGGGTCGCAGGGGGCCCTACGAGCAGTACTTC; CDR3 protein: CASSLGRRGPYEQYF
V gene: TRBV6-5; J gene: TRBJ2-5; clone size: .; D gene: TRBD2; CDR3 DNA: TGTGCCAGCAGTTACCATTGGACTAGGTTAGAGACCCAGTACTTC; CDR3 protein: CASSYHWTRLETQYF
V gene: TRBV5-4; J gene: TRBJ2-1; clone size: .; D gene: TRBD2; CDR3 DNA: TGTGCCAGCAGCTTGGAGTTAGCGGGAAACACCTACAATGAGCAGTTCTTC; CDR3 protein: CASSLELAGNTYNEQFF
V gene: TRBV15; J gene: TRBJ2-5; clone size: .; D gene: TRBD1; CDR3 DNA: TGTGCCACCAGCAGAGGCGAAGGGGGCTCGGAGACCCAGTACTTC; CDR3 protein: CATSRGEGGSETQYF
V gene: TRBV5-1; J gene: TRBJ1-2; clone size: .; D gene: .; CDR3 DNA: TGCGCCAGCAGCACTACCCCGGGGGCTAACTATGGCTACACCTTC; CDR3 protein: CASSTTPGANYGYTF
V gene: TRBV5-1; J gene: TRBJ2-5; clone size: .; D gene: TRBD2; CDR3 DNA: TGCGCCAGCAGCTTGGCCTTAGCGGGGGAGGAGACCCAGTACTTC; CDR3 protein: CASSLALAGEETQYF
V gene: TRBV5-1; J gene: TRBJ2-7; clone size: once; D gene: TRBD2; CDR3 DNA: TGCGCCAGCAGCCAGACTAGCGGGAGGGGATACGAGCAGTACTTC; CDR3 protein: CASSQTSGRGYEQYF
V gene: TRBV28; J gene: TRBJ1-2; clone size: once; D gene: .; CDR3 DNA: TGTGCCAGCAGTTTGGGGGGCTATGGCTACACCTTC; CDR3 protein: CASSLGGYGYTF
V gene: TRBV9; J gene: TRBJ2-3; clone size: .; D gene: TRBD1; CDR3 DNA: TGTGCCAGCAGCGAAGACAGGGCACGAGATACGCAGTATTTT; CDR3 protein: CASSEDRARDTQYF
V gene: TRBV6-1; J gene: TRBJ1-4; clone size: once; D gene: .; CDR3 DNA: TGTGCCAGCAGTGAAACTACATGGAATAATGAAAAACTGTTTTTT; CDR3 protein: CASSETTWNNEKLFF
V gene: TRBV6-1; J gene: TRBJ2-6; clone size: .; D gene: .; CDR3 DNA: TGTGCCAGCAGTCCCAGTCTGGCTGGGGCCAACGTCCTGACTTTC; CDR3 protein: CASSPSLAGANVLTF
V gene: TRBV7-2; J gene: TRBJ1-5; clone size: few; D gene: .; CDR3 DNA: TGTGCCAGCAGCCAGGGGAAGCGGCCCCAGCATTTT; CDR3 protein: CASSQGKRPQHF
V gene: TRBV7-8; J gene: TRBJ2-2; clone size: .; D gene: .; CDR3 DNA: TGTGCCAGCAGCTCCGGGACAACGAACACCGGGGAGCTGTTTTTT; CDR3 protein: CASSSGTTNTGELFF
V gene: TRBV5-4; J gene: TRBJ1-1; clone size: .; D gene: TRBD1; CDR3 DNA: TGTGCCAGCAGAGGGGACAGGGGATGGCCTGAAGCTTTCTTT; CDR3 protein: CASRGDRGWPEAFF
V gene: TRBV18; J gene: TRBJ2-5; clone size: few; D gene: TRBD2; CDR3 DNA: TGTGCCAGCTCACCAGGGGGGGGAGATTCGACCCAGTACTTC; CDR3 protein: CASSPGGGDSTQYF
V gene: TRBV27; J gene: TRBJ2-7; clone size: .; D gene: TRBD2; CDR3 DNA: TGTGCCAGCAGTTTAAGCTTCGGACTAGCGGCTGAGCAGTACTTC; CDR3 protein: CASSLSFGLAAEQYF
V gene: TRBV6-6; J gene: TRBJ2-5; clone size: .; D gene: TRBD1; CDR3 DNA: TGTGCCAGCAGTTACTCGAGGGCAGGGGGAGAGACCCAGTACTTC; CDR3 protein: CASSYSRAGGETQYF
V gene: TRBV19; J gene: TRBJ2-7; clone size: .; D gene: TRBD1; CDR3 DNA: TGTGCCAGCGACTCAGGGGGCCATACTTACGAGCAGTACTTC; CDR3 protein: CASDSGGHTYEQYF
V gene: TRBV23-1; J gene: TRBJ1-1; clone size: .; D gene: .; CDR3 DNA: TGCGCCAGCAGTCAATGGGAGCAAACAGCTGACACTGAAGCTTTCTTT; CDR3 protein: CASSQWEQTADTEAFF
V gene: TRBV29-1; J gene: TRBJ1-2; clone size: .; D gene: .; CDR3 DNA: TGCAGCGTTGATACAGGCTTCTATGGCTACACCTTC; CDR3 protein: CSVDTGFYGYTF
V gene: TRBV9; J gene: TRBJ1-6; clone size: .; D gene: .; CDR3 DNA: TGTGCCAGCAGCGGAGGGAGCGTTATGTCACCCCTCCACTTT; CDR3 protein: CASSGGSVMSPLHF
V gene: TRBV10-3; J gene: TRBJ1-4; clone size: once; D gene: .; CDR3 DNA: TGTGCCACAGCCCAGGGGTCGGATGAAAAACTGTTTTTT; CDR3 protein: CATAQGSDEKLFF
V gene: TRBV9; J gene: TRBJ2-3; clone size: .; D gene: .; CDR3 DNA: TGTGCCAGCGGCCTCTGCACAGATACGCAGTATTTT; CDR3 protein: CASGLCTDTQYF
V gene: TRBV5-1; J gene: TRBJ2-2; clone size: once; D gene: TRBD1; CDR3 DNA: TGCGCCAGCAGCTTGCGTGGGGGACAGGTCACCGGGGAGCTGTTTTTT; CDR3 protein: CASSLRGGQVTGELFF
V gene: TRBV6-1; J gene: TRBJ1-1; clone size: .; D gene: .; CDR3 DNA: TGTGCCAGCGGAATTGGGCGATACGAAGCTTTCTTT; CDR3 protein: CASGIGRYEAFF
V gene: TRBV30; J gene: TRBJ1-6; clone size: once; D gene: .; CDR3 DNA: TGTGCCTGGAGTGTACGGGGGGGGCCTAGTAGTAATTCACCCCTCCACTTT; CDR3 protein: CAWSVRGGPSSNSPLHF
V gene: TRBV5-4; J gene: TRBJ2-7; clone size: .; D gene: .; CDR3 DNA: TGTGCCAGCAGCCCGGGGTGGGGTTACGAGCAGTACTTC; CDR3 protein: CASSPGWGYEQYF
V gene: TRBV6-1; J gene: TRBJ2-7; clone size: .; D gene: TRBD2; CDR3 DNA: TGTGCCAGCACCCCAGCGGGAGGGCGATCCTACGAGCAGTACTTC; CDR3 protein: CASTPAGGRSYEQYF
V gene: TRBV11-1; J gene: TRBJ1-1; clone size: .; D gene: .; CDR3 DNA: TGTGCCAGCAGCACCCCGAAGGGGCGCGAAGCTTTCTTT; CDR3 protein: CASSTPKGREAFF
V gene: TRBV5-8; J gene: TRBJ1-2; clone size: .; D gene: TRBD1; CDR3 DNA: TGTGCCAGCAGCTTGGGGACAGGCCGTCTGCGAGGCTACACCTTC; CDR3 protein: CASSLGTGRLRGYTF
V gene: TRBV7-6; J gene: TRBJ1-5; clone size: .; D gene: .; CDR3 DNA: TGTGCCAGCAGCCTCAAACAGGGTCAGCCCCAGCATTTT; CDR3 protein: CASSLKQGQPQHF
V gene: TRBV7-2; J gene: TRBJ2-3; clone size: once; D gene: TRBD1; CDR3 DNA: TGTGCCAGCAGCTTGAGGGGGCAGGTCGCAGATACGCAGTATTTT; CDR3 protein: CASSLRGQVADTQYF
V gene: TRBV15; J gene: TRBJ2-3; clone size: few; D gene: .; CDR3 DNA: TGTGCCACCAGCAGAGGTCCCGGGATGACAGATACGCAGTATTTT; CDR3 protein: CATSRGPGMTDTQYF
V gene: TRBV5-4; J gene: TRBJ2-7; clone size: .; D gene: .; CDR3 DNA: TGTGCCAGCAGCTTGGGGCAGGGTCCCTACGAGCAGTACTTC; CDR3 protein: CASSLGQGPYEQYF
V gene: TRBV6-5; J gene: TRBJ2-3; clone size: few; D gene: .; CDR3 DNA: TGTGCCAGCAGTTTTAAAACGCCGGCAGATACGCAGTATTTT; CDR3 protein: CASSFKTPADTQYF
V gene: TRBV15; J gene: TRBJ2-7; clone size: .; D gene: .; CDR3 DNA: TGTGCCACCAGCATCCTAGGGGCCCGAGAGCAGTACTTC; CDR3 protein: CATSILGAREQYF
V gene: TRBV5-1; J gene: TRBJ2-1; clone size: .; D gene: TRBD1; CDR3 DNA: TGCGCCAGCAGCTTTTGGACAGGGGACTATGATGAGCAGTTCTTC; CDR3 protein: CASSFWTGDYDEQFF
V gene: TRBV4-1; J gene: TRBJ1-1; clone size: .; D gene: .; CDR3 DNA: TGCGCCAGCAGCCAAGTAGGGGACACTGAAGCTTTCTTT; CDR3 protein: CASSQVGDTEAFF
V gene: TRBV30; J gene: TRBJ1-3; clone size: .; D gene: TRBD1; CDR3 DNA: TGTGCCTGGAGAGAATTCACAGGGGGGCCCGGAAACACCATATATTTT; CDR3 protein: CAWREFTGGPGNTIYF
V gene: TRBV5-1; J gene: TRBJ1-1; clone size: .; D gene: .; CDR3 DNA: TGCGCCAGCAGCGGGCAGGGAGGGAGCGTGAACACTGAAGCTTTCTTT; CDR3 protein: CASSGQGGSVNTEAFF
V gene: TRBV29-1; J gene: TRBJ1-1; clone size: .; D gene: TRBD1; CDR3 DNA: TGCAGCCACACAGGGGGCTCGAACACTGAAGCTTTCTTT; CDR3 protein: CSHTGGSNTEAFF
V gene: TRBV6-6; J gene: TRBJ1-1; clone size: .; D gene: .; CDR3 DNA: TGTGCCAGCAGTTCAGCGGACAGAATGAACACTGAAGCTTTCTTT; CDR3 protein: CASSSADRMNTEAFF
V gene: TRBV7-2; J gene: TRBJ1-5; clone size: few; D gene: .; CDR3 DNA: TGTGCCAGCAGCTTAAGATGGGGGCAGGACCAGCCCCAGCATTTT; CDR3 protein: CASSLRWGQDQPQHF
V gene: TRBV19; J gene: TRBJ1-2; clone size: .; D gene: .; CDR3 DNA: TGTGCCAGTAGTATGGAAACAGCTGGTGGGCTACTAGCGGGCTACACCTTC; CDR3 protein: CASSMETAGGLLAGYTF
V gene: TRBV2; J gene: TRBJ1-5; clone size: .; D gene: TRBD1; CDR3 DNA: TGTGCCAGCAGTCCACGACAGGGGGTTTATCAGCCCCAGCATTTT; CDR3 protein: CASSPRQGVYQPQHF
V gene: TRBV7-3; J gene: TRBJ2-3; clone size: .; D gene: .; CDR3 DNA: TGTGCCAGCAGCTTAGTTGTCTGGGACTGGCAGTATTTT; CDR3 protein: CASSLVVWDWQYF
V gene: TRBV5-1; J gene: TRBJ2-7; clone size: once; D gene: TRBD1; CDR3 DNA: TGCGCCAGCAGCTTGGAGGGGACAGGGTGGAACGAGCAGTATTTC; CDR3 protein: CASSLEGTGWNEQYF
V gene: TRBV18; J gene: TRBJ2-1; clone size: .; D gene: TRBD1; CDR3 DNA: TGTGCCAGCTCAACCTCGGGACAGTCCTACAATGAGCAGTTCTTC; CDR3 protein: CASSTSGQSYNEQFF
V gene: TRBV28; J gene: TRBJ1-6; clone size: .; D gene: .; CDR3 DNA: TGTGCCAGCAGGGTATTGGGAGGGAATTCACCCCTCCACTTT; CDR3 protein: CASRVLGGNSPLHF
V gene: TRBV28; J gene: TRBJ1-5; clone size: few; D gene: .; CDR3 DNA: TGTGCCAGCAGTGCCGACAGCTATCAGCCCCAGCATTTT; CDR3 protein: CASSADSYQPQHF
V gene: TRBV5-4; J gene: TRBJ2-7; clone size: .; D gene: .; CDR3 DNA: TGTGCCAGCAGCTTGTACGCAGGGGGAGGACACGAGCAGTACTTC; CDR3 protein: CASSLYAGGGHEQYF